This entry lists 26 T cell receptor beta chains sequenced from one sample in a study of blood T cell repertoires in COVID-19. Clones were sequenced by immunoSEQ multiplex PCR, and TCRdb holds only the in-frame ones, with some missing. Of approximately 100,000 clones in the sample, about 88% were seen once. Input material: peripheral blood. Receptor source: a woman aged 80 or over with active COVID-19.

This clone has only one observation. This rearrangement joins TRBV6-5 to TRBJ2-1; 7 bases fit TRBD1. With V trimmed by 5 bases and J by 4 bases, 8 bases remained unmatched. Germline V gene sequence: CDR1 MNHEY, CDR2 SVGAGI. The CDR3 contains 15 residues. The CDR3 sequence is CASSPPDRSYNEQFF. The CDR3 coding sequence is TGTGCCAGCAGTCCCCCGGACAGGTCTTACAATGAGCAGTTCTTC.

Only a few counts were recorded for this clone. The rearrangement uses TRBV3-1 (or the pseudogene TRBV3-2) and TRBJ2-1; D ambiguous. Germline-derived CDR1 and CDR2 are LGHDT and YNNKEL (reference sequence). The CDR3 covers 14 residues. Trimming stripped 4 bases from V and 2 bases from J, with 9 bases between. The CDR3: CASSPTVPYNEQFF. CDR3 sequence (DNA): TGTGCCAGCAGCCCCACGGTCCCCTACAATGAGCAGTTCTTC.

CDR3 in amino acids: CASSFGGSYEQYF. The DNA of the CDR3 is TGTGCCAGCAGCTTCGGGGGTTCCTACGAGCAGTACTTC. This chain links TRBV11-2 with TRBJ2-7; D possibly corresponds to TRBD2 (6 bases). V was shortened by 3 bases and J by 1 base, with 7 bases between the two germline ends. The CDR3 length is 13 residues. Germline V gene sequence: CDR1 SGHAT, CDR2 FQNNGV.

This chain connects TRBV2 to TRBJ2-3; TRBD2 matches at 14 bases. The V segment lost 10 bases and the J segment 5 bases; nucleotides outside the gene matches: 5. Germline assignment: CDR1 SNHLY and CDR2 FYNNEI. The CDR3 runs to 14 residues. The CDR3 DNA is TGTGCCATGGGACTAGCGGGAGTTGGAGATACGCAGTATTTT. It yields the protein CAMGLAGVGDTQYF.

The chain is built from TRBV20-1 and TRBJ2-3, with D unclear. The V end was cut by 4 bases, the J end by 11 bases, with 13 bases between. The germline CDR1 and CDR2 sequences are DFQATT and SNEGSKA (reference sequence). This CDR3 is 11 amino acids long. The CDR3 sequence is CSANPHQEQYF. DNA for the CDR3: TGCAGTGCTAACCCCCACCAGGAGCAGTATTTT.

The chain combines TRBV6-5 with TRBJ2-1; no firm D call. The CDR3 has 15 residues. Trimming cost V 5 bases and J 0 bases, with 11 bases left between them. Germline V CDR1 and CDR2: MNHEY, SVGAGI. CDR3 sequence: CASSPGLFSYNEQFF. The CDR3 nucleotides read TGTGCCAGCAGTCCAGGCCTGTTCTCCTACAATGAGCAGTTCTTC.

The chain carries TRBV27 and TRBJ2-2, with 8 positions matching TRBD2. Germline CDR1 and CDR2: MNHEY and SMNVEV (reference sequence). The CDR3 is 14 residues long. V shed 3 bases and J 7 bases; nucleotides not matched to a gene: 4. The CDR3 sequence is CASSFRLANGELFF. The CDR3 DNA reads TGTGCCAGCAGTTTTAGACTAGCGAACGGGGAGCTGTTTTTT.

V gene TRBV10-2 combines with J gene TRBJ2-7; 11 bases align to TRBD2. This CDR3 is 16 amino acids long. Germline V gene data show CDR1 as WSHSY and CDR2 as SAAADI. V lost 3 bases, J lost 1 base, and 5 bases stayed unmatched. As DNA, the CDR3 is TGCGCCAGCAGTGATGATCCTAGCGGGAGGTCCTACGAGCAGTACTTC. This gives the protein CASSDDPSGRSYEQYF.

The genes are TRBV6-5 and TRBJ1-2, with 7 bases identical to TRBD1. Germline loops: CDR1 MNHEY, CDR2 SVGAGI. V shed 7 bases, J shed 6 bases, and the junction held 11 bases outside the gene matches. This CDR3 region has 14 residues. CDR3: CASKDRLKTDGYTF. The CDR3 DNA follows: TGTGCCAGCAAGGACAGGCTAAAAACGGATGGCTACACCTTC.

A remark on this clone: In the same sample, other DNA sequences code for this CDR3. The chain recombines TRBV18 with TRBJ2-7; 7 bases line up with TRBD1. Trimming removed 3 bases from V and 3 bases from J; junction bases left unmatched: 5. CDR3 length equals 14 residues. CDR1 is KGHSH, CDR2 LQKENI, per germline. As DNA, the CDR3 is TGTGCCAGCTCACCTAATCGGGACAGCTACGAGCAGTACTTC. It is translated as CASSPNRDSYEQYF. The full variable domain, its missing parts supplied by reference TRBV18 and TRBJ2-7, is NAGVMQNPRHLVRRRGQEARLRCSPMKGHSHVYWYRQLPEEGLKFMVYLQKENIIDESGMPKERFSAEFPKEGPSILRIQQVVRGDSAAYFCASSPNRDSYEQYFGPGTRLTVT.

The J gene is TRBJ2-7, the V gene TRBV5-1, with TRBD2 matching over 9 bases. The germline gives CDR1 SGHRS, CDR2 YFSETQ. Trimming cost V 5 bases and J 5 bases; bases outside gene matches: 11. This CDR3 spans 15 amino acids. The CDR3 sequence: CASSPYSGSINEQYF. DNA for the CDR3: TGCGCCAGCAGTCCTTATAGCGGGAGCATAAACGAGCAGTACTTC.

The CDR3 sequence: CASSLGGTPASTDTQYF. CDR3 bases: TGTGCCAGCAGCTTAGGGGGGACACCGGCTAGCACAGATACGCAGTATTTT. This sequence joins TRBV7-8 and TRBJ2-3; possibly TRBD1 for D (6 bases). The CDR3 length is 17 residues. The germline V gene encodes CDR1 SGHVS and CDR2 FQNEAQ. Deletions cut 1 base from V and 0 bases from J, with 14 bases between.

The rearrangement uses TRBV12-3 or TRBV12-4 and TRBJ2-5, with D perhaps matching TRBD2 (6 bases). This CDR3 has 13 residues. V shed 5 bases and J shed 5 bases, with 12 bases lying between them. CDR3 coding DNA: TGTGCCAGCAGTGAGGAGGGCGGGGAGACCCAGTACTTC. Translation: CASSEEGGETQYF.

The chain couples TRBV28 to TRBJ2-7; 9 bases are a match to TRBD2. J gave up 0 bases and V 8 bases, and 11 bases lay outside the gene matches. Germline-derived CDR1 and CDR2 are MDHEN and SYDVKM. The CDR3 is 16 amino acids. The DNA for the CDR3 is TGTGCCAGCCGAACCCCTCAAGCGGGAGGCTCCTACGAGCAGTACTTC. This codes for CASRTPQAGGSYEQYF. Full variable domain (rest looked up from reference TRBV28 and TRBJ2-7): DVKVTQSSRYLVKRTGEKVFLECVQDMDHENMFWYRQDPGLGLRLIYFSYDVKMKEKGDIPEGYSVSREKKERFSLILESASTNQTSMYLCASRTPQAGGSYEQYFGPGTRLTVT.

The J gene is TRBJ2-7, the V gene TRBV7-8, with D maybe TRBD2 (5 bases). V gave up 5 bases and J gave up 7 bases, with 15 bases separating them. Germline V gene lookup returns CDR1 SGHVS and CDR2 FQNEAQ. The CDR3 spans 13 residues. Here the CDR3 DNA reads TGTGCCAGCAGCGTAACTTCGGGATGGGAGCAGTACTTC. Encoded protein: CASSVTSGWEQYF.

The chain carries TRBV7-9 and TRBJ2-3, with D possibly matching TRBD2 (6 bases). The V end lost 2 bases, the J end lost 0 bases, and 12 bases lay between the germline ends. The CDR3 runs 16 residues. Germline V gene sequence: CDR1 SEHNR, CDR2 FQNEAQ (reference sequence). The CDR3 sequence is CASSLPGLSSTDTQYF. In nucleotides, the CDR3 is TGTGCCAGCAGCTTACCCGGACTATCTAGCACAGATACGCAGTATTTT.

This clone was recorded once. CDR3 coding DNA: TGTGCCAGCTACAAGGTTTGTGAACAGGGGGAGACCGGGGAGCTGTTTTTT. This encodes CASYKVCEQGETGELFF. V usage is TRBV27 and J usage is TRBJ2-2; 8 bases align to TRBD1. Germline V gene sequence: CDR1 MNHEY, CDR2 SMNVEV (reference sequence). Trimming at V came to 8 bases and at J to 5 bases, leaving 16 bases not matched to a gene. CDR3 length: 17 amino acids.

The CDR3 nucleotides are TGCGCCAGCAGCTTGGAGCTTGTCGGGGAGCTGTTTTTT. Translation: CASSLELVGELFF. The J gene is TRBJ2-2, the V gene TRBV5-1, with no clear D. The V and J ends lost 0 bases and 7 bases respectively, with 7 bases between them. This CDR3 comprises 13 residues. Germline loops: CDR1 SGHRS, CDR2 YFSETQ.

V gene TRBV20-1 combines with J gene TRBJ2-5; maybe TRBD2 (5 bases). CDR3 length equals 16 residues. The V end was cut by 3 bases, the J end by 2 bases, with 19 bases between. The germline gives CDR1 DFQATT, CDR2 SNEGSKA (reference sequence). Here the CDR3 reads CSASYWAPGRQETQYF. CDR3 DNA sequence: TGCAGTGCTAGTTATTGGGCCCCGGGGAGACAAGAGACCCAGTACTTC.

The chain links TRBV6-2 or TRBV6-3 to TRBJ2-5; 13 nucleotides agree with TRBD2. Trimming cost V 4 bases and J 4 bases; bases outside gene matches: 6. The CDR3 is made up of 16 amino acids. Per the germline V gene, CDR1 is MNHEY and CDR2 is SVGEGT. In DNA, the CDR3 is TGTGCCAGCAGTTGGACTAGCGGGAGTGGTGGAGAGACCCAGTACTTC. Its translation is CASSWTSGSGGETQYF.

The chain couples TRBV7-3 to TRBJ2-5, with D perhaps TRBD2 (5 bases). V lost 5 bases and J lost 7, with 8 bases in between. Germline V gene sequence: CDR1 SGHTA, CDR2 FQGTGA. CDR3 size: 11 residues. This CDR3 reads CASSLEGTQYF. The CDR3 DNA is TGTGCCAGCAGCCTCGAGGGGACCCAGTACTTC.

The CDR3 is CASSFRVATNEKLFF. The CDR3 bases are TGTGCCAGCAGTTTCCGGGTTGCAACTAATGAAAAACTGTTTTTT. The rearrangement joins TRBV28 to TRBJ1-4; D is ambiguous. Germline assignment: CDR1 MDHEN and CDR2 SYDVKM. V dropped 3 bases and J dropped 0 bases, with 8 bases sitting between them. This CDR3 has 15 amino acids.

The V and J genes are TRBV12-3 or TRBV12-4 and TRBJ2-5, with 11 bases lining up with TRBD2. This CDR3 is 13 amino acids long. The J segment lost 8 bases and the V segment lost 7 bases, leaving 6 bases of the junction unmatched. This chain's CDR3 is CASKSRLAGTQYF. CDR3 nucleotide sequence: TGTGCCAGCAAATCCCGACTAGCGGGAACCCAGTACTTC.

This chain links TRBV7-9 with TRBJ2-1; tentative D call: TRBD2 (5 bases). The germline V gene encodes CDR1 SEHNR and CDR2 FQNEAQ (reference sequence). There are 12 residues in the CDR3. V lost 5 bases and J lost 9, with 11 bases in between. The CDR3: CASSLSAGEQFF. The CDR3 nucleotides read TGTGCCAGCAGCCTTAGCGCAGGTGAGCAGTTCTTC.

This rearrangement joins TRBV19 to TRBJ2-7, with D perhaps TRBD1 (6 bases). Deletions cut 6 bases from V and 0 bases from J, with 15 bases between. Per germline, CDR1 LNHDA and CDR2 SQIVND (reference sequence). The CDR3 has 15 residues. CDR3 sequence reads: CASSVTGTLSYEQYF. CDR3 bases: TGTGCCAGTAGCGTAACCGGGACACTCTCCTACGAGCAGTACTTC.

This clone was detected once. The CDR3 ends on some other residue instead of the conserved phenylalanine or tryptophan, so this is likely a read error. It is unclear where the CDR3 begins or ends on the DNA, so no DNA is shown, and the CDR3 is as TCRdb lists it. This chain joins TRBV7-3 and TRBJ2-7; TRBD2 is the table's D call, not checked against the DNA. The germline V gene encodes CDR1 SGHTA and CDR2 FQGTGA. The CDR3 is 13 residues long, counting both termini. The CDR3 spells CASSPLVAGRLDL.